The 9 T cell receptor beta chains below come from one sample, sequenced in a study of T cells in Graves' hyperthyroidism and ophthalmopathy. RNA transcripts provided the source from which TCR beta CDR3 regions were amplified. The HTBI primer set was used in a first-round RT-PCR of the TCR CDR3. TCRdb analysed the multiplex PCR reads with MiXCR anew, one entry per CDR3 protein. The data contain fewer than 55,000 distinct CDR3 sequences, 54% of them singletons. The sequencing sample was made of peripheral blood or thyroid tissue (not recorded which). Receptor source: a man between 18 and 29 years old with Graves' hyperthyroidism.

This clonotype has ten or more counts. CDR3 coding DNA: TGTGCCAGCAGCCAAGTTCAGGGAGTCACTGAAGCTTTCTTT. Amino acid sequence: CASSQVQGVTEAFF. The chain carries TRBV14 and TRBJ1-1; tentatively, D is TRBD1 (5 bases). Germline V gene sequence: CDR1 SGHDN, CDR2 FVKESK. V was shortened by 1 base and J by 4 bases, with 10 bases between the two germline ends. CDR3 length: 14 amino acids.

The chain has TRBV7-2 and TRBJ2-7; 12 bases line up with TRBD2. The CDR3 consists of 17 residues. Per germline, CDR1 SGHTA and CDR2 FQGNSA. The V segment lost 5 bases and the J segment 1 base; nucleotides outside the gene matches: 9. CDR3 protein: CASSMTSGSFSSYEQYF. In nucleotides, the CDR3 is TGTGCCAGCAGCATGACTAGCGGGAGTTTTAGTTCCTACGAGCAGTACTTC.

Turning to this clonotype: The CDR3 ends on some other residue instead of the conserved phenylalanine or tryptophan, so this is likely a read error. The chain employs TRBV7-2 and TRBJ2-7; D is unresolved. Germline loops: CDR1 SGHTA, CDR2 FQGNSA. V was pared by 3 bases and J by 2 bases, with 8 bases between. The length of the CDR3 is 13 residues. The CDR3 DNA reads TGTGCCAGCAGCTTGTCGCCTACCTACGAGCAGTACCTC. Its protein is CASSLSPTYEQYL.

This clonotype was detected many times. V gene TRBV13 combines with J gene TRBJ2-7, with D unresolved. Per germline, CDR1 PRHDT and CDR2 FYEKMQ (reference sequence). This CDR3 is built from 15 residues. The V end lost 1 base, the J end lost 3 bases, and 13 bases lay between the germline ends. The CDR3, as DNA: TGTGCCAGCAGCTTAGTAGGGAAGCAGTTCTACGAGCAGTACTTC. It codes for CASSLVGKQFYEQYF.

This clonotype was detected many times. This may arise from a read error, as a much more abundant clone is one base away. V and J are TRBV5-1 and TRBJ1-1, with unresolved D. The CDR3 runs to 13 residues. Germline V gene data show CDR1 as SGHRS and CDR2 as YFSETQ. CDR3 in DNA: TGCGCCAGCGGCTTGAGACTGAACACTGAAGCTTTCTTT. It codes for CASGLRLNTEAFF.

In DNA, the CDR3 is TGCGCCAGCAGCCAAGTCAGGGACTCCTACGAGCAGTACTTC. Protein product: CASSQVRDSYEQYF. The rearrangement joins TRBV4-3 to TRBJ2-7, with D perhaps TRBD1 (5 bases). The CDR3 is 14 residues long. Germline CDR1 is LGHNA and CDR2 is YSLEER. Deletions cut 1 base from V and 0 bases from J, with 7 bases between.

The CDR3, as DNA: TGTGCCATCAGGCAGGGTGGCTATGGCTACACCTTC. Its translation is CAIRQGGYGYTF. This chain connects TRBV10-3 to TRBJ1-2; tentatively, D is TRBD1 (5 bases). Germline V gene data show CDR1 as ENHRY and CDR2 as SYGVKD. The CDR3 is 12 amino acids. Trimming removed 6 bases from V and 4 bases from J, with 9 bases in between.

The chain joins TRBV29-1 to TRBJ2-7, with 7 bases identical to TRBD2. The CDR3 is 13 amino acids. CDR1 and CDR2 (germline): SQVTM, ANQGSEA. V lost 4 bases, J lost 7 bases, and 10 bases stayed unmatched. CDR3 in amino acids: CSVVHGGSGEQYF. The CDR3 DNA reads TGCAGCGTTGTACACGGGGGGAGTGGGGAGCAGTACTTC.

This clonotype occurred many times. The V call is TRBV20-1, the J call TRBJ2-7, with 10 bases matching TRBD2. V gave up 0 bases and J gave up 4 bases; unmatched junction bases: 18. This CDR3 is built from 19 residues. CDR1 DFQATT and CDR2 SNEGSKA come from the germline V gene (reference sequence). The CDR3: CSARDLGGTSALPHYEQYF. The CDR3 nucleotides are TGCAGTGCTAGAGATCTGGGCGGGACTAGCGCTCTACCCCATTACGAGCAGTACTTC.